A selection of T cell receptor beta chains follows, all from one sample in a study of Graves' ophthalmopathy and Graves' hyperthyroidism. TCRdb re-analysed the multiplex PCR reads in MiXCR, keeping a single row per CDR3 protein. The sample lists approximately 160,000 distinct CDR3 sequences; approximately 40% were seen once. Sequences were obtained from peripheral blood. The receptors stem from a man aged 25 to 40 with Graves' ophthalmopathy. The CDR3 runs from the conserved cysteine through the conserved F or W. D genes are given only for firm matches. For some rows the clone size is stated as once, few or many, or as a class when expanded; others skip it.

size	V	J	D	DNA	CDR3
NA	TRBV28	TRBJ1-2	TRBD1	TGTGCCAGCAGATACAGGGGTGCCTATGGCTACACCTTC	CASRYRGAYGYTF
many	TRBV29-1	TRBJ2-7	NA	TGCAGCGTTGGGCAGGCCGCTTACGAGCAGTACTTC	CSVGQAAYEQYF
once	TRBV28	TRBJ2-5	NA	TGTGCCAGCAGTTTGGGGGGTATTGTCGGAGAGACCCAGTACTTC	CASSLGGIVGETQYF
many	TRBV12-3/TRBV12-4	TRBJ1-1	NA	TGTGCCAGCAGTCTAAGACAGGAACGCATGAACACTGGAGCTTTCTTT	CASSLRQERMNTGAFF
many	TRBV2	TRBJ1-1	NA	TGTGCCAGCAGTGAATACACGTCGGGTAGCACTGAAGCTTTCTTT	CASSEYTSGSTEAFF
few	TRBV12-3/TRBV12-4	TRBJ1-1	NA	TGTGCCAGCAGGTCATGGGGCGGGGAGAACACTGAAGCTTTCTTT	CASRSWGGENTEAFF
many	TRBV2	TRBJ1-1	NA	TGTGCCAGCAGTGGGGAGCGGGCCCAAGCTTTCTTT	CASSGERAQAFF
many	TRBV3-1	TRBJ1-2	TRBD1	TGTGCCAGCAGCCAAGACCCGGGACAGAGCTATGGCTACACCTTC	CASSQDPGQSYGYTF
NA	TRBV7-2	TRBJ2-7	NA	TGTGCCAGCAGCTTAGTGGGACGCCGCTACGAGCAGTACTTC	CASSLVGRRYEQYF
NA	TRBV7-2	TRBJ2-7	NA	TGTGCCAGCAGCTTAAACGGGCGGGCCTCCTACGAGCAGTACTTC	CASSLNGRASYEQYF
NA	TRBV7-2	TRBJ1-5	NA	TGTGCCAGCAGCTTAGAGTGGAGTCAGCCCCAGCATTTT	CASSLEWSQPQHF
NA	TRBV5-1	TRBJ2-7	TRBD1	TGCGCCAGCCAACAGGGGATAGGCTACGAGCAGTACTTC	CASQQGIGYEQYF
NA	TRBV6-5	TRBJ1-2	TRBD1	TGTGCCAGCAGTTACTCCGGGACAGGGAGAAACTATGGCTACACCTTC	CASSYSGTGRNYGYTF
many	TRBV20-1	TRBJ1-1	NA	TGCAGTGCTTACAGGGCTATCACTGAAGCTTTCTTT	CSAYRAITEAFF
many	TRBV10-3	TRBJ1-2	TRBD1	TGTGCCATCAGTGGACCACAGGGGGTAGACTATGGCTACGCCTTC	CAISGPQGVDYGYAF
NA	TRBV12-3/TRBV12-4	TRBJ2-5	NA	TGTGCCAGCAGTTTGGGGGTTGGGGAGCAGTACTTC	CASSLGVGEQYF
many	TRBV6-2/TRBV6-3	TRBJ2-7	TRBD1	TGTGCCAGCAGGGACAGGGGAACCGGCGAGCAGTACTTC	CASRDRGTGEQYF
many	TRBV6-5	TRBJ2-2	NA	TGTGCCAGCAGCCCCCGACAGGAGACCGGGGAGCTGTTTTTT	CASSPRQETGELFF
many	TRBV12-5	TRBJ2-2	NA	TGTGCTAGTGGTTTGGTCGTAGATTACCTATCCCCGGGGGAGCTGTTTTTT	CASGLVVDYLSPGELFF
many	TRBV27	TRBJ2-5	NA	TGTGCCAGCAGCCGCGTCCCGGGACGTTGGTGGGAGACCCAGTACTTC	CASSRVPGRWWETQYF
many	TRBV28	TRBJ2-7	NA	TGTGCCAGCAGTTCCCGTTTAAGCGGAGATACCTACGAGCAGTACTTC	CASSSRLSGDTYEQYF
many	TRBV9	TRBJ1-2	NA	TGTGCCAGCAGCACCCCCTTGGGGGCCGGGGGCTACACCTTC	CASSTPLGAGGYTF
many	TRBV12-3/TRBV12-4	TRBJ2-7	TRBD2	TGTGCCAGCAGCCGTACCGGACTAGCGGGAGGCTACGAGCAGTACTTC	CASSRTGLAGGYEQYF
many	TRBV28	TRBJ1-1	NA	TGTGCCAGCAGTTTGCGGACAGCAATGAACACTGAAGCTTTCTTT	CASSLRTAMNTEAFF
many	TRBV30	TRBJ1-2	NA	TGTGCCTGGACGGGTGGGGAGAGCTATGGCTACACCTTC	CAWTGGESYGYTF
once	TRBV20-1	TRBJ2-5	TRBD2	TGCAGTGCTAGAGGGGGGCTAGCGGGGGGTCCTCGGGAGACCCAGTACTTC	CSARGGLAGGPRETQYF
NA	TRBV7-2	TRBJ1-5	NA	TGTGCCAGCAGCTTAGTGGGCGGTAGCAATCAGCCCCAGCATTTT	CASSLVGGSNQPQHF
many	TRBV28	TRBJ2-5	NA	TGTGCCAGCAGCAGCACCGAGTCGGAGGGCCAGGTGGAGACCCAGTACTTC	CASSSTESEGQVETQYF
NA	TRBV12-3/TRBV12-4	TRBJ2-7	NA	TGTGCCAGCAGTCAAACAGGGTATACCTACGAGCAGTACTTC	CASSQTGYTYEQYF
NA	TRBV11-2	TRBJ2-7	NA	TGTGCCAGCAGCTCTCAAGGAGTAGGGGGAGTCTACGAGCAGTACTTC	CASSSQGVGGVYEQYF
NA	TRBV24-1	TRBJ1-1	NA	TGTGCCACCAGTGACCCTCCTGGCAGTGAAGCTTTCTTT	CATSDPPGSEAFF
many	TRBV6-1	TRBJ2-4	TRBD1	TGTGCCAGCAGTGAAGATCCAGTTGGACAGGGGTCCAAAAACATTCAGTACTTC	CASSEDPVGQGSKNIQYF
NA	TRBV11-3	TRBJ2-7	TRBD1	TGTGCCAGCAGCCGGACAGGGACCTACGAGCAGTACTTC	CASSRTGTYEQYF
many	TRBV24-1	TRBJ2-5	TRBD1	TGTGCCACCAGACGGACAGGGGGCGACGAGACCCAGTACTTC	CATRRTGGDETQYF
NA	TRBV2	TRBJ2-7	NA	TGTGCCAGCAGTGCTACCGGGACAAACCGGTACGAGCAGTACTTC	CASSATGTNRYEQYF
NA	TRBV29-1	TRBJ1-1	NA	TGCAGCGTTCACCGGGGCACTGAAGCTTTCTTT	CSVHRGTEAFF
NA	TRBV6-5	TRBJ2-7	NA	TGTGCCAGCAGTTACTCGTTCGGTGTCTCCTACGAGCAGTACTTC	CASSYSFGVSYEQYF
many	TRBV6-1	TRBJ1-5	TRBD1	TGTGCCAGCGGGACAGGGGATAATCAGCCCCAGCATTTT	CASGTGDNQPQHF
NA	TRBV27	TRBJ1-2	NA	TGTGCCAGCAGTTTAGACCCTCCAGGACCCTATGGCTACACCTTC	CASSLDPPGPYGYTF
many	TRBV6-1	TRBJ2-5	NA	TGTGCCAGCGGGGGACTTCAAGAGACCCAGTACTTC	CASGGLQETQYF
NA	TRBV27	TRBJ2-5	NA	TGTGCCAGCAGGGAGGACGTAAGGGAGACCCAGTACTTC	CASREDVRETQYF
NA	TRBV20-1	TRBJ2-7	TRBD2	TGCAGTGCTAGGAGGGAGGGCCCCAACGAGCAGTACTTC	CSARREGPNEQYF
many	TRBV6-5	TRBJ2-7	NA	TGTGCCAGCAGGCCACGTGGGGAGATTGCCTACGAGCAGTACTTC	CASRPRGEIAYEQYF
many	TRBV7-2	TRBJ2-7	NA	TGTGCCAGCAGCTTAGGGTTGGAGCCCTACGAGCAGTACTTC	CASSLGLEPYEQYF
NA	TRBV6-4	TRBJ1-3	TRBD1	TGTGCCAGCAGATCGCCTAAAACAGGGGGCTCTGGAAACACCATATATTTT	CASRSPKTGGSGNTIYF
medium-sized	TRBV6-2/TRBV6-3	TRBJ1-1	TRBD1	TGTGCCAGCACCTCCCCTTCGGGACAGTTCAACACTGAAGCTTTCTTT	CASTSPSGQFNTEAFF
NA	TRBV27	TRBJ2-7	NA	TGTGCCAGCAGTCCCTTCATATCAGAAGAAAACGAGCAGTACTTC	CASSPFISEENEQYF
NA	TRBV6-5	TRBJ1-2	NA	TGTGCCAGCAGTTACAATACAGGGAACTATGGCTACACCTTC	CASSYNTGNYGYTF
NA	TRBV12-3/TRBV12-4	TRBJ2-5	NA	TGTGCCAGCAGGAGTGTGACCCAGTACTTC	CASRSVTQYF
many	TRBV12-3/TRBV12-4	TRBJ2-5	TRBD1	TGTGCCAGCAGTATAATTCCCGTGGGACAGGGCCAAGAGACCCAGTACTTC	CASSIIPVGQGQETQYF
NA	TRBV10-3	TRBJ1-5	NA	TGTGCCATCAGTCCAGGGATCGGCAATCAGCCCCAGCATTTT	CAISPGIGNQPQHF
many	TRBV30	TRBJ1-2	NA	TGTGCCTGGACCCTGACAGGCTCCAACTATGGCTACACCTTC	CAWTLTGSNYGYTF
many	TRBV7-2	TRBJ1-1	NA	TGTGCCAGCAGGCTCACAGGAGCCGCTGAAGCTTTCTTT	CASRLTGAAEAFF
NA	TRBV6-1	TRBJ2-6	NA	TGTGCCAGCAGCCAAGGCCCTGGGGCCAACGTCCTGACTTTC	CASSQGPGANVLTF
NA	TRBV27	TRBJ1-6	NA	TGTGCCAGCAGTTTTTCACAGGATAATTCACCCCTCCACTTT	CASSFSQDNSPLHF
many	TRBV7-8	TRBJ2-5	NA	TGTGCCAGCAGCTTAATAGTCAGGGGTAGTTCGGAGACCCAGTACTTC	CASSLIVRGSSETQYF
NA	TRBV12-3/TRBV12-4	TRBJ1-1	NA	TGTGCCAGCAGTTTAAGTTCTGGTCGTGAAGCTTTCTTT	CASSLSSGREAFF
many	TRBV7-2	TRBJ1-1	NA	TGTGCCAGCAGCACGACAGCGAACACTGAAGCTTTCTTT	CASSTTANTEAFF